Detailed here is one TCR beta chain. The target antigen is unknown. These data belong to a study of T cell responses to AZD1222 COVID-19 vaccine. General study findings and limits: The study identified only a handful of AZD1222 recipients as seropositive at baseline. Increased Spike-specific TCR breadth and depth were observed after two AZD1222 doses. The donor cohort was predominantly white British with a female majority, and clonal diversity may have been underestimated.

The assay was immunoSEQ multiplex PCR, and TCRdb's table has in-frame clones only and misses some. The sample carries some 98,000 clones, almost 90% recorded once. Trimming cost V 5 bases and J 3 bases; bases outside gene matches: 5. CDR1 and CDR2 (germline): MNHEY, SVGAGI. The CDR3 spans 15 residues. The gene calls are TRBV6-5 and TRBJ2-7, with 12 bases matching TRBD2. The sequencing used peripheral blood, collected 28 days after the second AZD1222 dose. This clonotype originated in an adult who received the AZD1222 COVID-19 vaccine. The chain's CDR3 is CASSPRLAGVYEQYF. The CDR3 bases are TGTGCCAGCAGTCCTCGACTAGCGGGAGTCTACGAGCAGTACTTC.